This TCR beta chain was documented in a study of T-cell reconstitution after alpha-beta-depleted transplantation in children. This CDR3 is built from 14 residues. Germline CDR1 KGHSH, CDR2 LQKENI. V gave up 3 bases and J gave up 1 base, with 9 bases separating them. This clonotype was recorded a few times. Using unique molecular identifiers, the investigators prepared the TCRbeta library. Each CDR3 protein gets one entry after TCRdb re-called the PCR reads with MiXCR. The sample has 500,000 to 600,000 distinct CDR3 sequences; approximately 16% are singletons. V is TRBV18 and J is TRBJ2-5, with D perhaps TRBD1 (5 bases). The receptor's source is a human donor who donated a stem cell graft to a child with acute lymphoblastic leukemia. The material sequenced was PBMCs from the stem cell graft donor, taken from the stem cell graft. In nucleotides, the CDR3 is TGTGCCAGCTCACCCGACAGCCCCCAAGAGACCCAGTACTTC. Its translation is CASSPDSPQETQYF.